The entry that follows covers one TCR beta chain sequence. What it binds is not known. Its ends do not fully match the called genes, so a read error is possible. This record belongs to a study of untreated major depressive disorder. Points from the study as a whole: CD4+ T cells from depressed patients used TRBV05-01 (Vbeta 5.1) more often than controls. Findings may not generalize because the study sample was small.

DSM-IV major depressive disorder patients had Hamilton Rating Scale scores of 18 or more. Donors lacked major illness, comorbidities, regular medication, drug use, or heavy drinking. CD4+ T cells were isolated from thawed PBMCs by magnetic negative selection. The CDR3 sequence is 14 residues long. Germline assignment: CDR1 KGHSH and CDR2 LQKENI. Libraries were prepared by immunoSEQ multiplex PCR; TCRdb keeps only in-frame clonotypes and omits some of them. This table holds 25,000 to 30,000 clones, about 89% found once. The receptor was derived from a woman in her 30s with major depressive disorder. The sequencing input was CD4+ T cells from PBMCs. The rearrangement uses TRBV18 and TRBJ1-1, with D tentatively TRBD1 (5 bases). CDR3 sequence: CASSPVSSGADNRF. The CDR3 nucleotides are TGTGCCAGCTCACCAGTTTCTTCGGGCGCGGACAACCGGTTT.